This TCR beta chain was sequenced during a study of Ad26.COV2.S vaccination and SARS-CoV-2 variants. As for the study in general: Ad26.COV2.S shots went into the muscle once or twice, 56 days apart.

The protocol was immunoSEQ multiplex PCR, while the TCRdb copy is restricted to in-frame clones and leaves out a portion. Of roughly 680,000 clones listed, about 89% were seen once; the top ten hold approximately 1.5%. As concerns this clone: Its antigen is undetermined.

Study-wide points: Ad26.COV2.S recipients had broader spike-specific TCRs (P = 0.0014).

Treatment described: around 19 received Ad26.COV2.S at low or high dose, single or two shots; 5 received placebo; per-sample allocation not given. Specimen acquisition occurred on day 63 following the initial vaccine or placebo injection. Ad26.COV2.S expressed prefusion-stabilized spike from the original Wuhan strain. Material: peripheral blood, obtained in a trial of Ad26.COV2.S vaccine versus placebo. This receptor was obtained from a person between 18 and 59 years old who received the Ad26.COV2.S COVID-19 vaccine or a placebo.

The CDR3 here is CASRKGQLSNEKLFF. CDR3 DNA: TGTGCCAGCAGGAAGGGACAGCTATCTAATGAAAAACTGTTTTTT. This rearrangement joins TRBV2 to TRBJ1-4, with TRBD1 matching 7 bases. The CDR3 sequence is 15 residues long. V lost 6 bases and J lost 3; bases outside the gene matches: 7. The germline gives CDR1 SNHLY, CDR2 FYNNEI.